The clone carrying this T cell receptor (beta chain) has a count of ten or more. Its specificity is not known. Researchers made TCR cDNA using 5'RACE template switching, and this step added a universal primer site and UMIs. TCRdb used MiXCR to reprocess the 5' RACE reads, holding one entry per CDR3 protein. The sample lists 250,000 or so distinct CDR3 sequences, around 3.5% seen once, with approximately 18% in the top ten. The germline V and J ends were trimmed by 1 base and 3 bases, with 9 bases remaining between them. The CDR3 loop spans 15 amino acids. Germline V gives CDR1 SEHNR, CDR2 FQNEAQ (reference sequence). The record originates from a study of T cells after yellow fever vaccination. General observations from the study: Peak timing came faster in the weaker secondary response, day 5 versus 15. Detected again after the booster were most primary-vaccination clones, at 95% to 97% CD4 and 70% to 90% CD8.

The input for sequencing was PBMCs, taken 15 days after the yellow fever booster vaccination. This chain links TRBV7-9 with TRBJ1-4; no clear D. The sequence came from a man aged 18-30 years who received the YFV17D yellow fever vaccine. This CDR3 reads CASSLGLTSNEKLFF. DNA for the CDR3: TGTGCCAGCAGCTTAGGGCTGACTTCTAATGAAAAACTGTTTTTT.